One and the same sample provided the 7 T cell receptor beta chains below, sequenced in a study of OX40 agonist ivuxolimab in advanced cancers. Clones were sequenced by immunoSEQ multiplex PCR, and TCRdb holds only the in-frame ones, with some missing. The data contain roughly 100,000 clones, about 86% of them seen just once; the ten biggest clones take up more than 1.1%. Sequenced material: CD4+ or CD8+ T cells sorted from blood, taken in a trial of the OX40 agonist ivuxolimab. The source is an adult with an advanced solid tumor such as melanoma, head and neck, liver or kidney cancer.

This clone was counted a single time. The chain joins TRBV7-2 to TRBJ2-7, with a possible D match to TRBD2 (6 bases). The germline V gene has CDR1 SGHTA and CDR2 FQGNSA. The CDR3 runs 14 residues. With 1 base removed from V and 2 bases from J, the gap between germline ends came to 9 bases. Written as DNA, the CDR3 is TGTGCCAGCAGCTTAGAAGGCGGGGCCTACGAGCAGTACTTC. It yields the protein CASSLEGGAYEQYF.

This chain links TRBV7-3 with TRBJ2-5, with 9 bases identical to TRBD2. V dropped 0 bases and J dropped 6; count of bases not matched to a gene: 2. CDR3 length equals 14 residues. Germline CDR1 reads SGHTA; CDR2 reads FQGTGA. In DNA form, the CDR3 reads TGTGCCAGCAGCTTAACTAGCGGGAGACAGACCCAGTACTTC. It encodes CASSLTSGRQTQYF.

The V call is TRBV5-1, the J call TRBJ2-2, with D perhaps TRBD2 (6 bases). V lost 4 bases and J 3 bases, leaving 22 bases between the germline ends. This CDR3 spans 18 amino acids. CDR1 is SGHRS and CDR2 is YFSETQ in the germline V gene. CDR3 in DNA: TGCGCCAGCAGCCCAAAAATACCGGGACTCTTTTACACCGGGGAGCTGTTTTTT. It yields the protein CASSPKIPGLFYTGELFF.

J is TRBJ1-6 and V is TRBV7-2; D ambiguous. The CDR3 contains 13 residues. Germline lookup yields CDR1 SGHTA and CDR2 FQGNSA. V was shortened by 5 bases and J by 10 bases, with 12 bases between the two germline ends. The CDR3 DNA reads TGTGCCAGCAGCCCGAGTAGCCAATCACCCCTCCACTTT. It is translated as CASSPSSQSPLHF.

The genes are TRBV28 and TRBJ2-1; 9 nucleotides match TRBD2. CDR1 MDHEN and CDR2 SYDVKM come from the germline V gene. This CDR3 is built from 14 residues. The trim removed 4 bases at V and 6 bases at J, leaving 4 bases unmatched. The CDR3 DNA is TGTGCCAGCAGTTCCGGGACTAGCCTCAATGAGCAGTTCTTC. Translated: CASSSGTSLNEQFF.

The V call is TRBV5-1, the J call TRBJ2-6; 15 positions match TRBD2. V lost 4 bases and J lost 2; bases outside the gene matches: 13. The CDR3 extends over 21 amino acids. Germline V lookup: CDR1 SGHRS, CDR2 YFSETQ. CDR3 nucleotide sequence: TGCGCCAGCAGCCCATCCGGACTAGCGGGGGGGCGGTGGACTGGGGCCAACGTCCTGACTTTC. Translated, it gives CASSPSGLAGGRWTGANVLTF.

This clone was observed a handful of times. The chain links TRBV25-1 to TRBJ2-7; D might be TRBD1 (5 bases). CDR3 length: 12 residues. V lost 8 bases to trimming and J lost 3 bases, with 11 bases between them. The germline gives CDR1 MGHDK, CDR2 SYGVNS. CDR3 bases: TGTGCCAGCGGCCCCCAGGGCTACGAGCAGTACTTC. Its translation: CASGPQGYEQYF.